Shown below are 31 T cell receptor beta chains from a single sample sequenced in a study of vaccination effects on CD4 cells after COVID-19. Culture lasted roughly eleven days before CD4+ T cell isolation. These receptors' antigens are unknown. Profiling relied on immunoSEQ multiplex PCR, and the TCRdb table lists in-frame clones only, not all of them. In the table there are 50,000 to 75,000 clones, 65% to 80% of which are singletons. The sample in question was CD4+ T cells from PBMCs cultured without peptide, obtained before COVID-19 vaccination. These receptors all stem from a human donor who received a COVID-19 vaccine.

The chain links TRBV7-2 to TRBJ2-1; 9 bases map to TRBD2. The length of the CDR3 is 16 residues. Trimming took 0 bases from V and 6 from J; bases not matched to a gene: 6. Germline V CDR1 and CDR2: SGHTA, FQGNSA. This chain's CDR3 is CASSLASSGGINEQFF. In nucleotides, the CDR3 is TGTGCCAGCAGCTTAGCATCCAGCGGGGGGATCAATGAGCAGTTCTTC.

The chain combines TRBV19 with TRBJ2-1; TRBD2 matches 8 bases. J gave up 5 bases and V 6 bases, and 6 bases lay outside the gene matches. Germline V gene data show CDR1 as LNHDA and CDR2 as SQIVND (reference sequence). There are 14 residues in the CDR3. The CDR3 protein is CASRGSGAHNEQFF. CDR3 DNA sequence: TGTGCCAGTAGAGGTAGCGGGGCCCACAATGAGCAGTTCTTC. The whole variable domain, filled in from reference TRBV19 and TRBJ2-1, reads DGGITQSPKYLFRKEGQNVTLSCEQNLNHDAMYWYRQDPGQGLRLIYYSQIVNDFQKGDIAEGYSVSREKKESFPLTVTSAQKNPTAFYLCASRGSGAHNEQFFGPGTRLTVL.

The chain uses TRBV25-1 and TRBJ1-2, with a tentative D call TRBD1 (5 bases). The germline V and J ends were trimmed by 1 base and 1 base, with 10 bases remaining between them. The CDR3 is 15 residues long. Germline assignment: CDR1 MGHDK and CDR2 SYGVNS. Written as DNA, the CDR3 is TGTGCCAGCAGTGAATTTGGCAGGGATAACTATGGCTACACCTTC. Encoded protein: CASSEFGRDNYGYTF.

The CDR3 sequence: CASSTMTAYNSPLHF. The CDR3 DNA follows: TGTGCCAGCAGCACAATGACAGCGTATAATTCACCCCTCCACTTT. The chain recombines TRBV5-5 with TRBJ1-6; D is possibly TRBD1 (5 bases). Germline CDR1 is SGHKS and CDR2 is YYEKEE (reference sequence). This CDR3 region has 15 residues. Trimming stripped 4 bases from V and 4 bases from J, with 12 bases between.

V is TRBV19 and J is TRBJ2-5; 9 nucleotides align to TRBD2. The CDR3 consists of 17 residues. J was trimmed by 2 bases and V by 3 bases; bases with no gene match: 10. The germline V gene has CDR1 LNHDA and CDR2 SQIVND (reference sequence). The CDR3 DNA reads as TGTGCCAGTAGTATTTCGCGGGGGGGCCGAAGACAAGAGACCCAGTACTTC. Its translation: CASSISRGGRRQETQYF.

The chain's CDR3 is CASVGSNTEAFF. The CDR3, as DNA: TGTGCCAGCGTAGGGTCGAACACTGAAGCTTTCTTT. The chain combines TRBV6-5 with TRBJ1-1; D not certain. Deletions cut 8 bases from V and 1 base from J, with 8 bases between. The CDR3 contains 12 residues. Germline CDR1 reads MNHEY; CDR2 reads SVGAGI.

The rearrangement uses TRBV2 and TRBJ1-1; D is unclear. The germline CDR1 and CDR2 sequences are SNHLY and FYNNEI. The CDR3 is 12 residues long. V gave up 5 bases and J gave up 1 base, with 5 bases separating them. CDR3 in DNA: TGTGCCAGCAGTAACAGGAACACTGAAGCTTTCTTT. Translated: CASSNRNTEAFF.

V gene TRBV7-9 combines with J gene TRBJ2-3; D unclear. Germline CDR1 SEHNR, CDR2 FQNEAQ (reference sequence). The CDR3 covers 18 residues. The germline V and J ends were trimmed by 5 bases and 0 bases, with 21 bases remaining between them. The CDR3 coding sequence is TGTGCCAGCAGCCCCGGTCATGCAGGTATACCAAGCACAGATACGCAGTATTTT. It is translated as CASSPGHAGIPSTDTQYF.

J is TRBJ1-1 and V is TRBV12-2; TRBD1, the table's D call, was not compared with the DNA. TRBV12-2 is termed a pseudogene. The CDR3 sequence is 16 residues long. This CDR3 reads CASRLTFQGGNTEAFF. The DNA for the CDR3 is TGTGCAAGTCGCTTAACCTTCCAAGGGGGGAACACTGAAGCTTTCTTT.

V and J are TRBV3-1 (or the pseudogene TRBV3-2) and TRBJ1-1; D remains unclear. Trimming left V 4 bases short and J 4 bases short, with 16 bases between. The CDR3 sequence is 15 residues long. Germline V gene lookup returns CDR1 LGHDT and CDR2 YNNKEL (reference sequence). As DNA, the CDR3 is TGTGCCAGCAGCCTTCGCGCGAGTCGGGTCACTGAAGCTTTCTTT. Protein sequence: CASSLRASRVTEAFF.

This chain uses TRBV6-5 with TRBJ1-2, with D possibly TRBD1 on 5 matching bases. CDR3 length equals 13 residues. Per the germline V gene, CDR1 is MNHEY and CDR2 is SVGAGI. V dropped 0 bases and J dropped 6 bases, with 8 bases sitting between them. The CDR3 nucleotides are TGTGCCAGCAGTTACTCCCGCAGGGATGGCTACACCTTC. It yields the protein CASSYSRRDGYTF.

This rearrangement joins TRBV6-6 to TRBJ1-5; 12 nucleotides align to TRBD1. Per germline, CDR1 MNHNY and CDR2 SVGAGI (reference sequence). The CDR3 spans 16 residues. The J segment lost 6 bases and the V segment lost 2 bases, leaving 5 bases of the junction unmatched. The DNA of the CDR3 is TGTGCCAGCAGTTACGAAGGGACAGGGGGCACTCAGCCCCAGCATTTT. This codes for CASSYEGTGGTQPQHF.

V and J are TRBV18 and TRBJ1-4; 7 bases are shared with TRBD1. The V gene's germline CDR1 is KGHSH and CDR2 LQKENI. Trimming took 5 bases from V and 5 from J; bases not matched to a gene: 2. This CDR3 has 13 residues. The CDR3 DNA is TGTGCCAGCTCATCGGGACAGAATGAAAAACTGTTTTTT. This encodes CASSSGQNEKLFF. Full variable domain (remainder filled in from reference TRBV18 and TRBJ1-4): NAGVMQNPRHLVRRRGQEARLRCSPMKGHSHVYWYRQLPEEGLKFMVYLQKENIIDESGMPKERFSAEFPKEGPSILRIQQVVRGDSAAYFCASSSGQNEKLFFGSGTQLSVL.

V and J are TRBV5-6 and TRBJ1-4; 9 nucleotides agree with TRBD1. CDR1 is SGHDT, CDR2 YYEEEE, per germline. Trimming removed 5 bases from V and 3 bases from J; junction bases left unmatched: 5. The CDR3 runs 15 residues. The CDR3 nucleotides are TGTGCCAGCAGTCCAGGGACAGGGTCTAATGAAAAACTGTTTTTT. It is translated as CASSPGTGSNEKLFF.

Only a few counts were recorded for this clone. The chain recombines TRBV3-1 (or the pseudogene TRBV3-2) with TRBJ1-2; 9 positions agree with TRBD1. CDR1 LGHDT and CDR2 YNNKEL come from the germline V gene (reference sequence). The CDR3 is made up of 13 amino acids. After removal of 2 bases from V and 6 bases from J, the junction contained 1 base not matched to a gene. The CDR3 DNA follows: TGTGCCAGCAGCCAAAGGACAGGGGATGGCTACACCTTC. Protein: CASSQRTGDGYTF.

The chain has TRBV2 and TRBJ2-1, with TRBD1 as a possible D gene (6 bases). Germline loops: CDR1 SNHLY, CDR2 FYNNEI. V was trimmed by 4 bases and J by 3 bases, leaving 10 bases between them. The CDR3 consists of 14 residues. DNA of the CDR3: TGTGCCAGCAGTGTATACAGGGACTACAATGAGCAGTTCTTC. Encoded protein: CASSVYRDYNEQFF.

A few counts support this clone. The chain uses TRBV4-1 and TRBJ1-5; D uncertain. Germline assignment: CDR1 MGHRA and CDR2 YSYEKL. The CDR3 spans 13 residues. Trimming stripped 3 bases from V and 5 bases from J, with 8 bases between. The chain's CDR3 is CASSQVMDQPQHF. In nucleotides, the CDR3 is TGCGCCAGCAGCCAGGTGATGGATCAGCCCCAGCATTTT.

The V gene is TRBV5-1, the J gene TRBJ2-1; D is unresolved. Germline V gene sequence: CDR1 SGHRS, CDR2 YFSETQ. V dropped 1 base and J dropped 2 bases, with 7 bases sitting between them. The CDR3 consists of 14 residues. CDR3 in DNA: TGCGCCAGCAGCTTGACGGTCCCCTACAATGAGCAGTTCTTC. This translates into CASSLTVPYNEQFF.

V and J are TRBV9 and TRBJ1-4; D gene uncertain. Per germline, CDR1 SGDLS and CDR2 YYNGEE. This CDR3 has 15 residues. Trimming stripped 0 bases from V and 5 bases from J, with 11 bases between. Here the CDR3 reads CASSVGGRPNEKLFF. CDR3 bases: TGTGCCAGCAGCGTAGGGGGTCGGCCGAATGAAAAACTGTTTTTT.

This rearrangement joins TRBV7-2 to TRBJ2-7, with D unresolved. This CDR3 comprises 13 residues. Trimming took 3 bases from V and 2 from J, leaving 8 bases between them. The germline V gene has CDR1 SGHTA and CDR2 FQGNSA. The CDR3 protein is CASSFRGAYEQYV. In nucleotides, the CDR3 is TGTGCCAGCAGCTTCCGCGGAGCCTACGAGCAGTACGTC.

The V gene is TRBV24-1, the J gene TRBJ2-5; D unclear. The V end was cut by 9 bases, the J end by 4 bases, with 11 bases between. The germline gives CDR1 KGHDR, CDR2 SFDVKD. This CDR3 spans 12 amino acids. The CDR3 sequence is CATGTRSETQYF. The CDR3 DNA reads as TGTGCCACCGGTACGAGATCAGAGACCCAGTACTTC.

This chain links TRBV5-4 with TRBJ1-2; D is ambiguous. This CDR3 has 13 amino acids. CDR1 and CDR2 from the germline V gene are SGHNT and YYREEE (reference sequence). V lost 2 bases and J lost 4, with 9 bases in between. The CDR3 spells CASSLKGGYGYTF. CDR3 sequence (DNA): TGTGCCAGCAGCTTAAAAGGTGGCTATGGCTACACCTTC. Together with reference TRBV5-4 and TRBJ1-2, the CDR3 gives the full variable domain: ETGVTQSPTHLIKTRGQQVTLRCSSQSGHNTVSWYQQALGQGPQFIFQYYREEENGRGNFPPRFSGLQFPNYSSELNVNALELDDSALYLCASSLKGGYGYTFGSGTRLTVV.

The chain has TRBV4-1 and TRBJ2-5, with TRBD2 as a possible D gene (7 bases). The germline CDR1 and CDR2 sequences are MGHRA and YSYEKL. The CDR3 is 17 residues long. V shed 0 bases and J shed 1 base, with 15 bases lying between them. The CDR3 DNA sequence: TGCGCCAGCAGCCAAGAGGGGAGGGGGACTCGCCAAGAGACCCAGTACTTC. This sequence encodes CASSQEGRGTRQETQYF.

The chain has TRBV6-5 and TRBJ2-7; no clear D. Germline CDR1 is MNHEY and CDR2 is SVGAGI. Trimming cost V 10 bases and J 3 bases, with 13 bases left between them. The CDR3 is 12 residues long. Written as DNA, the CDR3 is TGTGCCACCGGGCCGGTAGGCTACGAGCAGTACGTC. It yields the protein CATGPVGYEQYV.

The chain combines TRBV7-2 with TRBJ1-2, with no clear D. Germline assignment: CDR1 SGHTA and CDR2 FQGNSA. This CDR3 has 17 residues. V gave up 5 bases and J gave up 0 bases, with 19 bases separating them. CDR3: CASSTHKLRVPNYGYTF. CDR3 in DNA: TGTGCCAGCAGCACACATAAATTAAGGGTACCTAACTATGGCTACACCTTC.

This rearrangement joins TRBV11-2 to TRBJ1-1, with a weak D call TRBD1 (6 bases). The germline V gene encodes CDR1 SGHAT and CDR2 FQNNGV. This CDR3 spans 15 amino acids. V was shortened by 2 bases and J by 4 bases, with 14 bases between the two germline ends. CDR3 sequence (DNA): TGTGCCAGCAGCTTACGCAGGGGAAGGAGCACTGAAGCTTTCTTT. This gives the protein CASSLRRGRSTEAFF.

The chain couples TRBV18 to TRBJ1-1; D gene ambiguous. The length of the CDR3 is 16 residues. With 7 bases removed from V and 1 base from J, the gap between germline ends came to 19 bases. In germline, CDR1 is KGHSH, CDR2 LQKENI. The CDR3, as DNA: TGTGCCAGCTTACCTAACATTCTGTCACCGAACACTGAAGCTTTCTTT. It is translated as CASLPNILSPNTEAFF. The full variable domain, completed using reference TRBV18 and TRBJ1-1, is NAGVMQNPRHLVRRRGQEARLRCSPMKGHSHVYWYRQLPEEGLKFMVYLQKENIIDESGMPKERFSAEFPKEGPSILRIQQVVRGDSAAYFCASLPNILSPNTEAFFGQGTRLTVV.

This clone was counted a single time. CDR3: CASSAPGLAGYHEQFF. CDR3 in DNA: TGTGCCAGCAGCGCCCCGGGACTAGCGGGGTATCATGAGCAGTTCTTC. The chain joins TRBV9 to TRBJ2-1; 13 nucleotides align to TRBD2. The CDR3 runs 16 residues. Germline V gene data show CDR1 as SGDLS and CDR2 as YYNGEE. The ends lost 3 bases at V and 8 bases at J; junction bases unmatched: 8.

CDR3 nucleotide sequence: TGCGCCAGCAGCTTGGCGGCAGGGTATCCCGGGGAGCTGTTTTTT. Residues: CASSLAAGYPGELFF. The chain has TRBV5-1 and TRBJ2-2, with D possibly being TRBD1 (5 bases). The germline V gene encodes CDR1 SGHRS and CDR2 YFSETQ. The CDR3 consists of 15 residues. Trimming pared 0 bases from V and 6 bases from J, leaving 12 bases between.

The chain joins TRBV30 to TRBJ1-1; the D is unclear. From germline, CDR1 is GTSNPN and CDR2 SVGIG (reference sequence). Trimming pared 2 bases from V and 1 base from J, leaving 8 bases between. This CDR3 has 13 amino acids. Here the CDR3 DNA reads TGTGCCTGGAGTTATAGAGGGAACACTGAAGCTTTCTTT. Its protein product is CAWSYRGNTEAFF.

The CDR3 sequence: CASSINGIGGNQPQHF. CDR3 DNA sequence: TGTGCCAGTAGTATAAATGGAATCGGGGGCAATCAGCCCCAGCATTTT. The rearrangement links TRBV19 to TRBJ1-5; D not certain. The germline CDR1 and CDR2 sequences are LNHDA and SQIVND (reference sequence). The CDR3 spans 16 residues. Between the trimmed V and J ends, which lost 2 bases and 2 bases, there was a span of 13 bases.